The sequence of this TCR beta chain was determined in a study of blood T cell repertoires in COVID-19. As originally analysed: Reference gene primer amplification yielded estimated nucleated cell counts. The table came from immunoSEQ multiplex PCR; TCRdb's copy has only in-frame clones and leaves some out. The D gene and trimming were derived from the DNA, and the V and J assignments and clone size from that table. The sample has roughly 250,000 clones; about nine tenths are singletons. Seattle patients were enrolled while actively infected and followed longitudinally. The CDR3 totals 15 residues. Looked up from germline, CDR1 is MNHEY and CDR2 is SVGAGI. The V gene lost 5 bases and the J gene lost 5 bases, with 15 bases spanning the gap.

Specimen: peripheral blood. The J gene is TRBJ1-4, the V gene TRBV6-5; no clear D. This TCR was recovered from a man aged 25 to 45 with COVID-19, enrolled during active disease. The chain's CDR3 is CASSIQRVMNEKLFF. The CDR3 nucleotides read TGTGCCAGCAGTATACAGCGGGTGATGAATGAAAAACTGTTTTTT.